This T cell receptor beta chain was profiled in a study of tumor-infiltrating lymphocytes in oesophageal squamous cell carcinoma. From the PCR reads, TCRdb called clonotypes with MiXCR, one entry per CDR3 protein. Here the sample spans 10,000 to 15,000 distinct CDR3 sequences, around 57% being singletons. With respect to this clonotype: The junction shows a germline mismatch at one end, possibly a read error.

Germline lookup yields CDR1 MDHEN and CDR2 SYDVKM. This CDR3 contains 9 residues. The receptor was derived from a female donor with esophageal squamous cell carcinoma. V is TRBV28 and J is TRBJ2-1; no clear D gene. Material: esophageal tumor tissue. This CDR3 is CASSFRVGW. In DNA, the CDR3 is TGTGCCAGCAGTTTTCGAGTCGGTTGG.